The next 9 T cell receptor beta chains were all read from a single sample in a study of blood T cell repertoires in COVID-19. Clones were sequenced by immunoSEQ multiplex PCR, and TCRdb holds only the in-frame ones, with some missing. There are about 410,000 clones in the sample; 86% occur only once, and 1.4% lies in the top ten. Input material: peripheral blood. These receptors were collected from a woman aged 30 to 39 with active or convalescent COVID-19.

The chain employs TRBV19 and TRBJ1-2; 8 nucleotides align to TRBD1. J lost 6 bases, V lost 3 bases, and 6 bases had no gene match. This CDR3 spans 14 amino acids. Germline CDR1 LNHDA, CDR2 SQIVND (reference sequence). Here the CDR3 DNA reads TGTGCCAGTAGTATTCCGGGACAGGCGGATGGCTACACCTTC. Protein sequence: CASSIPGQADGYTF.

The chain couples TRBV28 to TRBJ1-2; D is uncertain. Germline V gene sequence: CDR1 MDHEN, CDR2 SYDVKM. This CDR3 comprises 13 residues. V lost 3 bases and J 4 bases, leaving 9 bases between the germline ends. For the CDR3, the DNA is TGTGCCAGCAGTTTCTTACCGGGCTATGGCTACACCTTC. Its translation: CASSFLPGYGYTF.

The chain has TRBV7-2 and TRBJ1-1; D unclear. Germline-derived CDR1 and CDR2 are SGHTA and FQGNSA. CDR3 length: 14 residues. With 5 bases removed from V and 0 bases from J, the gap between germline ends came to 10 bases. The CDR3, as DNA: TGTGCCAGCAGCCCAGGAGGTCTGAACACTGAAGCTTTCTTT. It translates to CASSPGGLNTEAFF.

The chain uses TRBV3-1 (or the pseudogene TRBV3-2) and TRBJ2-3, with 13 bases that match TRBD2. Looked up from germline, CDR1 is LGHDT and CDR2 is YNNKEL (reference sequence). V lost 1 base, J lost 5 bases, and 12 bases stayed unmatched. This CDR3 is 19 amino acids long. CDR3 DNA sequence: TGTGCCAGCAGCCAAGTAGCACTAGCGGGGGGGCGAGGTAAAGATACGCAGTATTTT. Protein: CASSQVALAGGRGKDTQYF.

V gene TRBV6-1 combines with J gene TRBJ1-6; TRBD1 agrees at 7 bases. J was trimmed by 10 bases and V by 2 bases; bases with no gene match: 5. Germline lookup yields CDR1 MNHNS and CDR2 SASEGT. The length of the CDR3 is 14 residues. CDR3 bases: TGTGCCAGCAGTGAATGGACAGGACGGTCACCCCTCCACTTT. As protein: CASSEWTGRSPLHF.

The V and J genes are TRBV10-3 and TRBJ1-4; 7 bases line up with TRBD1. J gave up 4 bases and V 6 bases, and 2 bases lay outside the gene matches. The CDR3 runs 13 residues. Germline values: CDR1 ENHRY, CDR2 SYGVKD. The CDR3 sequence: CAIRQGFNEKLFF. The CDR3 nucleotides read TGTGCCATCAGACAGGGGTTTAATGAAAAACTGTTTTTT.

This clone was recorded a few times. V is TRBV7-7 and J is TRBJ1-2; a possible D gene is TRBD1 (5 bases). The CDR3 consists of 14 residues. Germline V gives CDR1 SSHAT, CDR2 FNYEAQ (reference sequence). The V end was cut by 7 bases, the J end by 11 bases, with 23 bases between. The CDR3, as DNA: TGTGCCAGCACCCCAATTGCTAAGACAGATTCTTACACCTTC. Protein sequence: CASTPIAKTDSYTF.

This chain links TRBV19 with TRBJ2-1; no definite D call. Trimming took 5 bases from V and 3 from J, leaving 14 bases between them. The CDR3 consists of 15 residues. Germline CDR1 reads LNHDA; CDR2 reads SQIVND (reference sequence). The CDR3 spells CASSPDNSVYNEQFF. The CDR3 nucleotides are TGTGCCAGTAGTCCCGACAACTCCGTCTACAATGAGCAGTTCTTC.

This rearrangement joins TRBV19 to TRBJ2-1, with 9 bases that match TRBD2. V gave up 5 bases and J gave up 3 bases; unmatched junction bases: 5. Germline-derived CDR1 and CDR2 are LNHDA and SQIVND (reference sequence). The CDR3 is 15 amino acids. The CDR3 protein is CASSLSGSDYNEQFF. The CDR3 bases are TGTGCCAGTAGTCTTAGCGGGAGCGACTACAATGAGCAGTTCTTC.